The sequence of this TCR beta chain was determined in a study of cytomegalovirus exposure and HLA in healthy donors. Study-wide results and caveats: Per published reports, the classifier diagnosed cytomegalovirus status with high specificity and sensitivity. Researchers had no immune exposure information except CMV serostatus available. Common viral pathogens seemed to be connected with several of the most significant clusters, according to a later analysis.

About this clone: Its specificity is unknown.

The primer mix had 60 Vbeta and 13 Jbeta primers. TCRdb's table, derived via immunoSEQ multiplex PCR, lists solely in-frame clones and lacks some. The data show some 140,000 clones, 80% seen once. The CDR3 is made up of 13 amino acids. Trimming took off 2 bases at V and 1 base at J, with 5 bases between the two ends. The germline CDR1 and CDR2 sequences are MNHEY and SVGAGI. The sequenced sample was PBMCs. The receptor's source is a young man in good health and CMV-seropositive. This chain uses TRBV6-5 with TRBJ1-1; tentative D call: TRBD1 (5 bases). The CDR3 protein is CASSYRGNTEAFF. As DNA, the CDR3 is TGTGCCAGCAGTTACAGGGGGAACACTGAAGCTTTCTTT.